Listed below are T cell receptor beta chains from one sample, sequenced in a study of blood T cell repertoires in COVID-19. The protocol was immunoSEQ multiplex PCR, while the TCRdb copy is restricted to in-frame clones and leaves out a portion. Here the sample spans about 210,000 clones, approximately 86% being singletons. Sequencing was done on a sample of PBMCs or T cells enriched from blood (not recorded which). Receptors originate from a man younger than 35 with acute COVID-19. The CDR3 runs from the conserved cysteine through the conserved F or W. Each record gives: clone size, J gene, D gene, V gene, CDR3 DNA, CDR3 protein. The D gene is left open where the match is weak. Clone size appears in some rows only: once, few, many, or a class for an expanded clone.

size: once; J: TRBJ2-2; D: TRBD2; V: TRBV24-1; DNA: TGTGCCACCTCGGCGGGGGGAACCGGGGAGCTGTTTTTT; CDR3: CATSAGGTGELFF
size: .; J: TRBJ2-7; D: .; V: TRBV13; DNA: TGTGCCAGCAGCGTTAGGGGTGGCGAGCAGTACTTC; CDR3: CASSVRGGEQYF
size: .; J: TRBJ1-3; D: .; V: TRBV3-1/TRBV3-2; DNA: TGTGCCAGCAGCTTTCAGGGAAACACCATATATTTT; CDR3: CASSFQGNTIYF
size: once; J: TRBJ1-5; D: .; V: TRBV28; DNA: TGTGCCAGCACCGGGGGGGTCTCGCCCCAGCATTTT; CDR3: CASTGGVSPQHF
size: .; J: TRBJ1-5; D: TRBD1; V: TRBV6-6; DNA: TGTGCCAGCCGACAGGGTCACAATCAGCCCCAGCATTTT; CDR3: CASRQGHNQPQHF
size: .; J: TRBJ2-2; D: TRBD2; V: TRBV4-1; DNA: TGCGCCAGCAGTCGGACTAGCGGGGCCGGCGGGGAGCTGTTTTTT; CDR3: CASSRTSGAGGELFF
size: once; J: TRBJ2-5; D: .; V: TRBV7-2; DNA: TGTGCCAGCAGCCTTCCAGGGGCAGAGACCCAGTACTTC; CDR3: CASSLPGAETQYF
size: .; J: TRBJ2-4; D: .; V: TRBV4-2; DNA: TGTGCCAGCAGCCCCGGGACTCAAAACATTCAGTACTTC; CDR3: CASSPGTQNIQYF
size: .; J: TRBJ1-1; D: .; V: TRBV5-4; DNA: TGTGCCAGCAGCTATAACACGAACACTGAAGCTTTCTTT; CDR3: CASSYNTNTEAFF
size: .; J: TRBJ2-3; D: .; V: TRBV30; DNA: TGTGCCTGGAGTCACGGGGTGGGAGGTGATACGCAGTATTTT; CDR3: CAWSHGVGGDTQYF
size: .; J: TRBJ1-1; D: TRBD1; V: TRBV5-4; DNA: TGTGCCAGCAGCACGACAGGGGTCGGGAACACTGAAGCTTTCTTT; CDR3: CASSTTGVGNTEAFF
size: .; J: TRBJ2-5; D: .; V: TRBV5-3; DNA: TGTGCCAGAAGCTACAGGGCGTCAGGAGAGACCCAGTACTTC; CDR3: CARSYRASGETQYF
size: .; J: TRBJ1-3; D: TRBD1; V: TRBV10-3; DNA: TGTGCCATCAGGTTGACAGGGACGGACACCATATATTTT; CDR3: CAIRLTGTDTIYF
size: .; J: TRBJ2-1; D: .; V: TRBV7-9; DNA: TGTGCCAGCAGCTTAATGGTCGGCAATGAGCAGTTCTTC; CDR3: CASSLMVGNEQFF
size: once; J: TRBJ1-6; D: .; V: TRBV27; DNA: TGTGCCAGCAGTTTATTGGGGGCTTATGGCTCACCCCTCCACTTT; CDR3: CASSLLGAYGSPLHF
size: .; J: TRBJ2-7; D: .; V: TRBV7-9; DNA: TGTGCCAGCAGCTTAGCCGGGGGAAGCTCCTACGAGCAGTACTTC; CDR3: CASSLAGGSSYEQYF
size: few; J: TRBJ2-1; D: .; V: TRBV7-9; DNA: TGTGCCAGCAGCTTAGGTAATAGCGGCAATGAGCAGTTCTTC; CDR3: CASSLGNSGNEQFF
size: .; J: TRBJ2-1; D: .; V: TRBV4-2; DNA: TGTGCCAGCAGCCTTTCAACCGAGGACAATGAGCAGTTCTTC; CDR3: CASSLSTEDNEQFF
size: .; J: TRBJ1-3; D: .; V: TRBV2; DNA: TGTGCCAGCACCCGAACAGGGAGCTCTGGAAACACCATATATTTT; CDR3: CASTRTGSSGNTIYF
size: .; J: TRBJ1-2; D: TRBD1; V: TRBV2; DNA: TGTGCCAGCAGGGTCGGACAGGGCGCCTACGGAGGCTACACCTTC; CDR3: CASRVGQGAYGGYTF
size: .; J: TRBJ2-7; D: TRBD2; V: TRBV28; DNA: TGTGCCAGCACTCTGGGGGGGAACGAGCAGTACTTC; CDR3: CASTLGGNEQYF
size: .; J: TRBJ2-5; D: .; V: TRBV19; DNA: TGTGCCAGTAGTATTTGGGGCAACCAAGAGACCCAGTACTTC; CDR3: CASSIWGNQETQYF
size: .; J: TRBJ1-4; D: .; V: TRBV28; DNA: TGTGCCAGCAGTTTCGAGGAGGACAGTCTAATGAGAAAACTGTTTTTT; CDR3: CASSFEEDSLMRKLFF
size: .; J: TRBJ2-7; D: .; V: TRBV9; DNA: TGTGCCAGCAGCGTCGGCAGGGACTACGAGCAGTACTTC; CDR3: CASSVGRDYEQYF
size: .; J: TRBJ1-5; D: TRBD1; V: TRBV28; DNA: TGTGCCAGCAGTTTATATCAGGGGGCAGGTCAGCCCCAGCATTTT; CDR3: CASSLYQGAGQPQHF
size: .; J: TRBJ1-2; D: .; V: TRBV19; DNA: TGTGCCAGTAGTATTCGGGAATATGGCTACACCTTC; CDR3: CASSIREYGYTF
size: .; J: TRBJ2-7; D: TRBD1; V: TRBV6-2/TRBV6-3; DNA: TGTGCCAGCAGCTGGACAGGACCCTACGAGCAGTACTTC; CDR3: CASSWTGPYEQYF
size: .; J: TRBJ1-2; D: TRBD1; V: TRBV27; DNA: TGTGCCAGCAGGGTACCGGGACAGGGTAACTATGGCTACACCTTC; CDR3: CASRVPGQGNYGYTF
size: .; J: TRBJ2-3; D: TRBD1; V: TRBV10-2; DNA: TGCGCCAGCAGTCTGACAGGGGCTAGCACAGATACGCAGTATTTT; CDR3: CASSLTGASTDTQYF
size: .; J: TRBJ2-7; D: TRBD2; V: TRBV19; DNA: TGTGCCAGTAGTCCGGGACTAGCGGGAGGGCACGAGCAGTACTTC; CDR3: CASSPGLAGGHEQYF
size: .; J: TRBJ2-1; D: TRBD2; V: TRBV27; DNA: TGTGCCAGCAGTTTTGGGGAGGGAGGGTACAATGAGCAGTTCTTC; CDR3: CASSFGEGGYNEQFF
size: once; J: TRBJ1-6; D: .; V: TRBV10-3; DNA: TGTGCCATCCAGGGTGGGATTAATTCACCCCTCCACTTT; CDR3: CAIQGGINSPLHF
size: .; J: TRBJ2-1; D: TRBD2; V: TRBV6-5; DNA: TGTGCCAGCAGTCAGGGACTAGCGGGAGTCGGTGAGCAGTTCTTC; CDR3: CASSQGLAGVGEQFF
size: .; J: TRBJ2-7; D: TRBD1; V: TRBV6-5; DNA: TGTGCCAGCAGTAAGTCCGACAGGGGGCTCTACGAGCAGTACTTC; CDR3: CASSKSDRGLYEQYF
size: .; J: TRBJ2-7; D: .; V: TRBV2; DNA: TGTGCCAGCAAAGAACAGGGACACTCCTACGAGCAGTACTTC; CDR3: CASKEQGHSYEQYF
size: .; J: TRBJ2-7; D: .; V: TRBV3-1/TRBV3-2; DNA: TGTGCCAGCAGCCAAGTGCGGAGCTCCTACGAGCAGTACTTC; CDR3: CASSQVRSSYEQYF
size: .; J: TRBJ2-7; D: .; V: TRBV6-5; DNA: TGTGCCAGCAGTTACTCGTTACAGGCCTACGAGCAGTACTTC; CDR3: CASSYSLQAYEQYF
size: .; J: TRBJ2-7; D: TRBD2; V: TRBV2; DNA: TGTGCCAGCAGGGTGACTAGCGGGATTTACGAGCAGTACTTC; CDR3: CASRVTSGIYEQYF
size: .; J: TRBJ1-4; D: .; V: TRBV5-1; DNA: TGCGCCAGCAGCTCGCAAACAGGGTGGGAGGAAAAACTGTTTTTT; CDR3: CASSSQTGWEEKLFF
size: .; J: TRBJ2-7; D: TRBD1; V: TRBV27; DNA: TGTGCCAGCAGTTACAGGGGGATCTTGGGGGAGCAGTACTTC; CDR3: CASSYRGILGEQYF
size: once; J: TRBJ2-2; D: TRBD1; V: TRBV11-2; DNA: TGTGCCAGCAGACCAACCGGGACAGTAAACACCGGGGAGCTGTTTTTT; CDR3: CASRPTGTVNTGELFF
size: few; J: TRBJ1-1; D: .; V: TRBV5-1; DNA: TGCGCCAGCAGGAGAGGACAAAACACTGAAGCTTTCTTT; CDR3: CASRRGQNTEAFF
size: .; J: TRBJ1-2; D: .; V: TRBV6-2/TRBV6-3; DNA: TGTGCCAGCAGTTCCGCAGTGGGCTACACCTTC; CDR3: CASSSAVGYTF
size: .; J: TRBJ2-2; D: TRBD2; V: TRBV4-1; DNA: TGCGCCAGCAGCCAGGCCCCTAGCGGGACGATCGGGGAGCTGTTTTTT; CDR3: CASSQAPSGTIGELFF
size: once; J: TRBJ1-6; D: .; V: TRBV30; DNA: TGTGCCTGGAGTACCTTGGGGGGAAGGAATTCACCCCTCCACTTT; CDR3: CAWSTLGGRNSPLHF
size: .; J: TRBJ2-7; D: .; V: TRBV7-2; DNA: TGTGCCAGCAGCTTAGATGCTTACGGGGGCTACGAGCAGTACTTC; CDR3: CASSLDAYGGYEQYF
size: .; J: TRBJ2-5; D: .; V: TRBV18; DNA: TGTGCCAGCTCCCAACTCCAAGAGACCCAGTACTTC; CDR3: CASSQLQETQYF
size: .; J: TRBJ2-7; D: TRBD1; V: TRBV7-6; DNA: TGTGCCAGCAGCGCGAACCAGGGGGCGCTTAACGAGCAGTACTTC; CDR3: CASSANQGALNEQYF
size: once; J: TRBJ2-5; D: TRBD1; V: TRBV25-1; DNA: TGTGCCAGCAGTGGAGGGACAGGGGGTAGGGAGACCCAGTACTTC; CDR3: CASSGGTGGRETQYF
size: .; J: TRBJ2-7; D: .; V: TRBV30; DNA: TGTGCCTGGAGTGTTAGTGGTAGCTCCTACGAGCAGTACTTC; CDR3: CAWSVSGSSYEQYF